This T cell receptor (beta chain) comes out of a study of Ad26.COV2.S vaccination and SARS-CoV-2 variants. In the study overall: Vaccine-arm donor from the placebo-controlled COV1001 Ad26.COV2.S trial. The vaccine Ad26.COV2.S was put into the muscle once, or twice with 56 days between. General study findings and limits: Vaccine and placebo recipients had similar non-spike TCR breadth.

Concerning this clone: Its specificity is not known.

Documented treatment: roughly 18 received Ad26.COV2.S at low or high dose, single or two shots; several received placebo; per-sample allocation not given. After the first vaccine or placebo injection, samples were drawn on day 63. The method was immunoSEQ multiplex PCR; TCRdb's version includes in-frame clones alone and lacks a portion of them. The sample gives about 680,000 clones, around 90% of which show up once; over 1.3% is in the top ten. Germline V lookup: CDR1 SGHRS, CDR2 YFSETQ. V dropped 1 base and J dropped 4 bases, with 14 bases sitting between them. The CDR3 covers 15 residues. The chain couples TRBV5-1 to TRBJ1-2; D unclear. The sequences come from peripheral blood, collected in a trial of Ad26.COV2.S vaccine versus placebo. The receptor's source is a person between 18 and 60 years old who received the Ad26.COV2.S COVID-19 vaccine or a placebo. CDR3 residues: CASSLSPLSTYGYTF. The CDR3 DNA sequence: TGCGCCAGCAGCTTGTCGCCACTGTCAACCTATGGCTACACCTTC.